This T cell receptor beta chain was obtained from a study of T cell repertoires in cytomegalovirus infection. Study results and limitations: Adding up the frequency of public TCR beta families identified people who carried CMV plus the relevant HLA.

In TCRdb, the reads were re-called with MiXCR into one record per CDR3 protein. The table has approximately 490,000 distinct CDR3 sequences, approximately 11% seen once; the top ten hold 10%. This clonotype has more than one count but fewer than ten. What it binds is not known. CDR1 MNHEY and CDR2 SMNVEV come from the germline V gene (reference sequence). This CDR3 is 13 amino acids long. V lost 8 bases and J lost 4; bases outside the gene matches: 7. This TCR derives from a human donor in good health (CMV status not recorded). Some clones in this sample may be carry-over from other donors' samples. The chain recombines TRBV27 with TRBJ1-1; TRBD1 matches 7 bases. The sample comprised PBMCs. In DNA, the CDR3 is TGTGCCAGCGCCCTCAGGGGGGTCACTGAAGCTTTCTTT. Translating gives CASALRGVTEAFF.